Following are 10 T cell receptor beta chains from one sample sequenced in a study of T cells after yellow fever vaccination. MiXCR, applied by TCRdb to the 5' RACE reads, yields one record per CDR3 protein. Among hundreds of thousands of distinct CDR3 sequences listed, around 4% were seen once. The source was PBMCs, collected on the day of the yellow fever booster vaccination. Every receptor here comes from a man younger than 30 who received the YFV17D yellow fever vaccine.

The DNA of the CDR3 is TGTGCCAGCAGGGTTTCTATTAGCACAGATACGCAGTATTTT. Protein: CASRVSISTDTQYF. The chain joins TRBV12-3 or TRBV12-4 to TRBJ2-3; D is ambiguous. This CDR3 contains 14 residues. V lost 6 bases and J 0 bases, leaving 10 bases between the germline ends.

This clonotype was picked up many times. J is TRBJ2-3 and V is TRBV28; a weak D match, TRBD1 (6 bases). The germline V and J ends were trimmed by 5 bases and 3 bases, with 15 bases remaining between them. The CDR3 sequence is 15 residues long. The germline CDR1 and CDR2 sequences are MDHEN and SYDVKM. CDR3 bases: TGTGCCAGCAGTCGGGACATCCTAGGGACAGATACGCAGTATTTT. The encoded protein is CASSRDILGTDTQYF. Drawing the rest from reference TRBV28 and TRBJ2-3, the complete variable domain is DVKVTQSSRYLVKRTGEKVFLECVQDMDHENMFWYRQDPGLGLRLIYFSYDVKMKEKGDIPEGYSVSREKKERFSLILESASTNQTSMYLCASSRDILGTDTQYFGPGTRLTVL.

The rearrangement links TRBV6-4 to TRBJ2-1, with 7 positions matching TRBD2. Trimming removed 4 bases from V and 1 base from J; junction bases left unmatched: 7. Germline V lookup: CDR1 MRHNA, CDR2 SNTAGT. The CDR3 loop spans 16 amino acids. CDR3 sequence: CASSGRDYLSYNEQFF. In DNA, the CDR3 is TGTGCCAGCAGTGGCCGGGACTATCTTTCCTACAATGAGCAGTTCTTC.

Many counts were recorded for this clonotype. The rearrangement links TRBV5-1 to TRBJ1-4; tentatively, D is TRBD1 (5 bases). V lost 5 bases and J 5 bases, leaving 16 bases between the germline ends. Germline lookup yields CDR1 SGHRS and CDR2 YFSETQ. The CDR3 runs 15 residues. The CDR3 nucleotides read TGCGCCAGCAGTAGTATCGGGACGGGGAATGAAAAACTGTTTTTT. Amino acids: CASSSIGTGNEKLFF.

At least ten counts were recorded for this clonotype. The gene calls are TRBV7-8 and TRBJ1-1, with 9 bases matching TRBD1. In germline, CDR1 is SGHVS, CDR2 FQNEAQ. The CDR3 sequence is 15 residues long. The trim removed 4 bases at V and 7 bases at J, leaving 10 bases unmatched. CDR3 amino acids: CASSSRDRETGEAFF. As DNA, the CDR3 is TGTGCCAGCAGCTCTAGGGACAGGGAGACTGGTGAAGCTTTCTTT.

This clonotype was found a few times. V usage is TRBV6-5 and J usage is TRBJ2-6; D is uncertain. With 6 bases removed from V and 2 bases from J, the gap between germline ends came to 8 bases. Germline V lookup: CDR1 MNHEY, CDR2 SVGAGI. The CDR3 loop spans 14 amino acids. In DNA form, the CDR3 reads TGTGCCAGCAGCCGGAACCCTGGGGCCAACGTCCTGACTTTC. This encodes CASSRNPGANVLTF.

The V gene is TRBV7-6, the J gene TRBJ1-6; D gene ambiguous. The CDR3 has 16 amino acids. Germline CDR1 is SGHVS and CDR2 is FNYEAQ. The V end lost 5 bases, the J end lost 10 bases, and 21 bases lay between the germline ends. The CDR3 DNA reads TGTGCCAGCAGCCCTACGATAGGGTTGGGTGGATCACCCCTCCACTTT. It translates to CASSPTIGLGGSPLHF.

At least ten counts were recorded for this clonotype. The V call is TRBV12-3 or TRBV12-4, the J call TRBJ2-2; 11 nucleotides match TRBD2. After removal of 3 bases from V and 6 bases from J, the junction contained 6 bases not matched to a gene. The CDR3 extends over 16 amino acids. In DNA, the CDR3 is TGTGCCAGCAGTTTGCTAGCGGGGGGAAATGCCGGGGAGCTGTTTTTT. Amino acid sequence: CASSLLAGGNAGELFF.

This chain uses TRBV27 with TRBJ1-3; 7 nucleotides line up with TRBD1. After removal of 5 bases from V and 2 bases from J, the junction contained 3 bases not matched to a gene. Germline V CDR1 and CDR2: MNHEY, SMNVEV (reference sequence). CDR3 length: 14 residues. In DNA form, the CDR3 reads TGTGCCAGCAGTCCGGGGACAGCTGGAAACACCATATATTTT. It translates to CASSPGTAGNTIYF.

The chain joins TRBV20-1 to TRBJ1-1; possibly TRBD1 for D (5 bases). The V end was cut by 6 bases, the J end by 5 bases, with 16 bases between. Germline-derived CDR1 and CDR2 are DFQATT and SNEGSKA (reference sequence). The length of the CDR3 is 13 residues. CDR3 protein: CSAPVEGRTEAFF. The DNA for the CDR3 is TGCAGTGCCCCCGTCGAGGGGAGAACTGAAGCTTTCTTT.